This TCR beta chain derives from a study of T-cell memory formation after mild COVID-19. Study details: TCR clusters were mostly confined to one donor each.

Findings and limits, study-wide: Shrinking CD4+ clones resided mostly in CM and EM, and CD8+ ones in EMRA. A balance of CD4 and CD8 characterized clones contracting day 15 to 85, whereas later expanders leaned CD4+.

CDR1 and CDR2 (germline): LGHDT, YNNKEL (reference sequence). V shed 2 bases, J shed 1 base, and the junction held 9 bases outside the gene matches. The CDR3 has 18 residues. Researchers used 5'RACE with constant-segment primers to make TCR alpha and TCR beta cDNA libraries that carry sample barcodes and UMIs. TCRdb itself ran the 5' RACE reads through MiXCR, one entry per CDR3 protein. The sample has around 200,000 distinct CDR3 sequences; 20% to 25% are singletons. Regarding this clonotype: The antigen is not known.

The TCR was taken from an adult woman who had mild COVID-19 (a few samples of this study predate the infection). Cell type and time point are not known. The sequenced sample consisted of PBMCs or a T cell subset sorted from them (not recorded which). The chain has TRBV3-1 and TRBJ2-5, with 11 positions matching TRBD2. Here the CDR3 DNA reads TGTGCCAGCAGCCAATCCTTCGGACTAGCGGGTTTCCAAGAGACCCAGTACTTC. Protein sequence: CASSQSFGLAGFQETQYF.